This T cell receptor beta chain originates from a study of cytotoxic CD8 clonotypes in ibrutinib-treated CLL. Study-wide background: Response material was collected after a median around 12 months of treatment, range 6 to 36. Study-level points and caveats: At ibrutinib response, clonality increased, and at progression it declined back toward baseline. Baseline levels of clonality went above those of age-matched healthy donors and moved with circulating CD8+ T-cell counts.

Produced via immunoSEQ multiplex PCR; TCRdb's table is partial and in-frame only. Of roughly 180,000 clones listed, 55% to 85% were seen once; the top ten hold over 10%. On this clone: Its target is unknown.

Sequenced here: PBMCs, sampled after 24 months of ibrutinib treatment. The origin of this receptor is a human donor with chronic lymphocytic leukemia.

CDR3 loop: CSVERREGRNEQFF. The CDR3 DNA reads as TGCAGCGTTGAACGGCGGGAGGGCCGGAATGAGCAGTTCTTC. V gene TRBV29-1 combines with J gene TRBJ2-1; TRBD2 matches 9 bases. The germline V gene has CDR1 SQVTM and CDR2 ANQGSEA. The CDR3 consists of 14 residues. V lost 2 bases to trimming and J lost 7 bases; unmatched junction nucleotides: 6.